This entry describes one T cell receptor beta chain. Its specificity is not known. The record originates from a study of OX40 agonist ivuxolimab in advanced cancers. Whole-study results and caveats: Among the least clonally expanded were partial responders at 0.1-3.0 mg/kg. The mean number of expanded clones was higher in CD8+ T cells than in CD4+.

The CDR3 runs 14 residues. Germline V gene sequence: CDR1 MNHEY, CDR2 SVGAGI. Trimming stripped 1 base from V and 2 bases from J, with 9 bases between. Sequencing was performed with immunoSEQ multiplex PCR; in TCRdb, only in-frame clones are kept and a portion is missing. The data show fewer than 75,000 clones, around 90% seen once. This specimen consisted of CD4+ or CD8+ T cells sorted from blood, obtained in a trial of the OX40 agonist ivuxolimab. The chain has TRBV6-5 and TRBJ2-7; unclear D gene. The TCR originated in an adult with an advanced solid tumor such as melanoma, head and neck, liver or kidney cancer. DNA for the CDR3: TGTGCCAGCAGTTACTTCTACAGAGCCTACGAGCAGTACTTC. Translated: CASSYFYRAYEQYF.